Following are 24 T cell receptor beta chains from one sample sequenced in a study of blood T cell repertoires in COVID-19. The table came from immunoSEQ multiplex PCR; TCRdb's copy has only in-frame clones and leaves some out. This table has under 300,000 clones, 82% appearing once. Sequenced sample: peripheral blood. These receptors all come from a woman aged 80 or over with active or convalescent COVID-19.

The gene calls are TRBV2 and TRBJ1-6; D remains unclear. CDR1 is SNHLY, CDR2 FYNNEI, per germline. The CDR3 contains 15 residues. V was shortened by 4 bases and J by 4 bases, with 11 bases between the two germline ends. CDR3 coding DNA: TGTGCCAGCAGTGGATCGGGATCTTATAATTCACCCCTCCACTTT. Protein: CASSGSGSYNSPLHF.

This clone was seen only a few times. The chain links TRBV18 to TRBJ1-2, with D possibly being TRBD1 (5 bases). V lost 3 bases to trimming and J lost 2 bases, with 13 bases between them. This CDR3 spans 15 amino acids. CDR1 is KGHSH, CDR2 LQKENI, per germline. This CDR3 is CASSPVQGRNYGYTF. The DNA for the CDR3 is TGTGCCAGCTCACCCGTGCAGGGTAGGAACTATGGCTACACCTTC. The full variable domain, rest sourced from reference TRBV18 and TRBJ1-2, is NAGVMQNPRHLVRRRGQEARLRCSPMKGHSHVYWYRQLPEEGLKFMVYLQKENIIDESGMPKERFSAEFPKEGPSILRIQQVVRGDSAAYFCASSPVQGRNYGYTFGSGTRLTVV.

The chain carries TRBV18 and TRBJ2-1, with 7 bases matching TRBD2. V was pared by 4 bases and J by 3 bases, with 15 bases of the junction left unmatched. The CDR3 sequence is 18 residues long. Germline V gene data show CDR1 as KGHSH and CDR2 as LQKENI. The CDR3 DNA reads TGTGCCAGCTCACTCACCAACCTAGCGGCCCCAGGCTACAATGAGCAGTTCTTC. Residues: CASSLTNLAAPGYNEQFF.

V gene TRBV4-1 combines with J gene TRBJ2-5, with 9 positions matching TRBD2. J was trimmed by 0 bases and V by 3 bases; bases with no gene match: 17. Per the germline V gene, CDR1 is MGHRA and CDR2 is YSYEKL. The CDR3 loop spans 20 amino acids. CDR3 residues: CASSHQYTGLSGGYQETQYF. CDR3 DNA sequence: TGCGCCAGCAGCCACCAATATACAGGGTTAAGCGGGGGGTACCAAGAGACCCAGTACTTC.

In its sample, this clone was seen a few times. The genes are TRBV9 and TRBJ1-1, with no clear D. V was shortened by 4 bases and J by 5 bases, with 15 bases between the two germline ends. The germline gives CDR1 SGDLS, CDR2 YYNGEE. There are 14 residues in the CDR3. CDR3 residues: CASSPHTRGTEAFF. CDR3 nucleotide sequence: TGTGCCAGCAGCCCCCACACCCGCGGGACTGAAGCTTTCTTT.

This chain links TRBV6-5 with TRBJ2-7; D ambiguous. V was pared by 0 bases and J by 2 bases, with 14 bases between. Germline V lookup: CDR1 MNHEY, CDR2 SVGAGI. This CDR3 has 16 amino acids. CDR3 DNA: TGTGCCAGCAGTTACTCTTGGCAGGCAAAGGCCTACGAGCAGTACTTC. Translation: CASSYSWQAKAYEQYF.

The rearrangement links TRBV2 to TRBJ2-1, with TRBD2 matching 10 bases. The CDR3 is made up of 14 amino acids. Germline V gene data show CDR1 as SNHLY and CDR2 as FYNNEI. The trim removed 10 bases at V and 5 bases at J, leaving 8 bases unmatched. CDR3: CAIQAGGNHNEQFF. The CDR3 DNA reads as TGTGCCATCCAAGCGGGGGGGAACCACAATGAGCAGTTCTTC.

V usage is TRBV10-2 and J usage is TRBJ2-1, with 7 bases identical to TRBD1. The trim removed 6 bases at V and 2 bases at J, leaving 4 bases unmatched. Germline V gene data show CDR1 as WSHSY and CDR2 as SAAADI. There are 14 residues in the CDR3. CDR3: CASRRGQTYNEQFF. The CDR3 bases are TGCGCCAGCAGAAGGGGACAGACCTACAATGAGCAGTTCTTC.

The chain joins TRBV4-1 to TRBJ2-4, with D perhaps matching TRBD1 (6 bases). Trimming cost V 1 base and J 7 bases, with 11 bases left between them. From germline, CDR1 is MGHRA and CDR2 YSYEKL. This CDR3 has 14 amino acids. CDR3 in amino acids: CASSQGDIGNIQYF. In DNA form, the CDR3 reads TGCGCCAGCAGCCAAGGGGACATCGGTAACATTCAGTACTTC.

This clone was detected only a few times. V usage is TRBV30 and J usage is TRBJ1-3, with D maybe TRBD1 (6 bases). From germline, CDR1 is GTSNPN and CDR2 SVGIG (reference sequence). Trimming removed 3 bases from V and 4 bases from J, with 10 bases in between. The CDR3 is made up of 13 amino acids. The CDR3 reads CAWRQGPGNTIYF. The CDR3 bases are TGTGCCTGGAGACAGGGTCCCGGAAACACCATATATTTT.

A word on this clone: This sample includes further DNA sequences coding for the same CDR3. The chain's CDR3 is CASSRSGGAEETQYF. In DNA form, the CDR3 reads TGTGCCAGCAGTAGGAGCGGGGGGGCCGAGGAGACCCAGTACTTC. This rearrangement joins TRBV4-2 to TRBJ2-5; 10 positions match TRBD2. The V and J ends lost 6 bases and 5 bases, in that order; junction bases with no gene match: 9. Germline CDR1 is LGHNA and CDR2 is YNFKEQ. The CDR3 length is 15 residues.

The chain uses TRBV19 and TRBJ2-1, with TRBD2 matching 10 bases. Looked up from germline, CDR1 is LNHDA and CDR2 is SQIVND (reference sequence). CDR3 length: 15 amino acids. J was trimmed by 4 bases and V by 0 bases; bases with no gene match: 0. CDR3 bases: TGTGCCAGTAGTATAGAACTAGCGGGGTACAATGAGCAGTTCTTC. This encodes CASSIELAGYNEQFF.

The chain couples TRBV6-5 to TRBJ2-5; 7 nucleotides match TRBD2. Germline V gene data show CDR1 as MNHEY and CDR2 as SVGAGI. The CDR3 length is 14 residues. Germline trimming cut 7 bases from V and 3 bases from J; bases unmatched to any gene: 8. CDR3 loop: CASMGDYYKETQYF. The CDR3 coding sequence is TGTGCCAGCATGGGGGACTATTACAAAGAGACCCAGTACTTC.

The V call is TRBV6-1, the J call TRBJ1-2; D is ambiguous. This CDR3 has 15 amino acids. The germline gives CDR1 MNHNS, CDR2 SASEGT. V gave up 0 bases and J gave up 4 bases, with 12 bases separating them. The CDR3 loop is CASSEAPWAGYGYTF. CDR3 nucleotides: TGTGCCAGCAGTGAAGCCCCTTGGGCCGGCTATGGCTACACCTTC.

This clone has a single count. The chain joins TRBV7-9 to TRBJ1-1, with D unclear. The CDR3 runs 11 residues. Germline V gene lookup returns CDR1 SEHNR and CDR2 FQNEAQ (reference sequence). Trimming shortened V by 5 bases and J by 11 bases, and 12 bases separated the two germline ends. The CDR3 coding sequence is TGTGCCAGCAGCCGTACAGAGAGCGCTTTCTTT. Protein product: CASSRTESAFF.

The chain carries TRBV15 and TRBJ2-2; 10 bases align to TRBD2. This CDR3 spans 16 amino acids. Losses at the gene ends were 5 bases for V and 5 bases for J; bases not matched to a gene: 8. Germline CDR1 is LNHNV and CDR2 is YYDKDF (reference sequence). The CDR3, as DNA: TGTGCCACCAGCCCTCGTAGCGGGAGGAGTACCGGGGAGCTGTTTTTT. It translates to CATSPRSGRSTGELFF. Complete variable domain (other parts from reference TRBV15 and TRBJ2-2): DAMVIQNPRYQVTQFGKPVTLSCSQTLNHNVMYWYQQKSSQAPKLLFHYYDKDFNNEADTPDNFQSRRPNTSFCFLDIRSPGLGDTAMYLCATSPRSGRSTGELFFGEGSRLTVL.

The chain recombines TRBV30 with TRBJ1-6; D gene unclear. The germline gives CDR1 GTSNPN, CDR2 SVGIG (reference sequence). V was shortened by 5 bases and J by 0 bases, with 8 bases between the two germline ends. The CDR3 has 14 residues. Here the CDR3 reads CAWSSSSYNSPLHF. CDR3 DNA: TGTGCCTGGTCCTCGAGCTCCTATAATTCACCCCTCCACTTT.

The CDR3, as DNA: TGTGCCAGCAGCCGCTCGGAGGGCTCCTATAATTCACCCCTCCACTTT. It is translated as CASSRSEGSYNSPLHF. This rearrangement joins TRBV28 to TRBJ1-6; unclear D gene. Trimming shortened V by 6 bases and J by 0 bases, and 12 bases separated the two germline ends. The CDR3 contains 16 residues. Germline CDR1 MDHEN, CDR2 SYDVKM.

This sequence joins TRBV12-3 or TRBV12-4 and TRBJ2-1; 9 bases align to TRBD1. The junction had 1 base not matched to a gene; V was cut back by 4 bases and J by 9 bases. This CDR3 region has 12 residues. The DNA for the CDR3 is TGTGCCAGCAGTTACAGGGGGCCTGAGCAGTTCTTC. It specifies CASSYRGPEQFF.

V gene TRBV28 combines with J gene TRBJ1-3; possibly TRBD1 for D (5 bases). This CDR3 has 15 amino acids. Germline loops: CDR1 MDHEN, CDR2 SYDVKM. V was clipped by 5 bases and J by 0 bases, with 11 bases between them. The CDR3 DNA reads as TGTGCCAGCAGTCCCACGGGGGGCTCTGGAAACACCATATATTTT. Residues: CASSPTGGSGNTIYF. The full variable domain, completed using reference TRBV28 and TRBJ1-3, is DVKVTQSSRYLVKRTGEKVFLECVQDMDHENMFWYRQDPGLGLRLIYFSYDVKMKEKGDIPEGYSVSREKKERFSLILESASTNQTSMYLCASSPTGGSGNTIYFGEGSWLTVV.

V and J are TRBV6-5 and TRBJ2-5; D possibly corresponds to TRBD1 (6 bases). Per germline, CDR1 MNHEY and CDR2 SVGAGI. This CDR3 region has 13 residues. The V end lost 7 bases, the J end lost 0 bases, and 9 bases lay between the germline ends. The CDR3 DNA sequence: TGTGCCAGCAAGTGGGACAACCAAGAGACCCAGTACTTC. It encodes CASKWDNQETQYF.

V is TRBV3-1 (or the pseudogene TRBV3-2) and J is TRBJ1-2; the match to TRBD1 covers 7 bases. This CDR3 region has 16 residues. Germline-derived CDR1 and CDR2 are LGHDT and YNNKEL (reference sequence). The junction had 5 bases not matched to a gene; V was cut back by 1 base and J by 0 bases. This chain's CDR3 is CASSQGWTGANYGYTF. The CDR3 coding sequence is TGTGCCAGCAGCCAAGGATGGACAGGCGCTAACTATGGCTACACCTTC.

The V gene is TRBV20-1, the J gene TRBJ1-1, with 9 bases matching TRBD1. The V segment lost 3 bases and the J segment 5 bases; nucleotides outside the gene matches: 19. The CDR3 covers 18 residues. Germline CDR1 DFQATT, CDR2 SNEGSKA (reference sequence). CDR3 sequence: CSASYLPRPGQGRTEAFF. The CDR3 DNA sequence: TGCAGTGCTAGTTACCTCCCTCGGCCGGGACAGGGAAGGACTGAAGCTTTCTTT.

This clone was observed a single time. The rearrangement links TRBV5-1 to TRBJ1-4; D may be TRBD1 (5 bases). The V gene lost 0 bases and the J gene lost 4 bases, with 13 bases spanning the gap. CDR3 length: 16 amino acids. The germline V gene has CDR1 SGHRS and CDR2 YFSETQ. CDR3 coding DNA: TGCGCCAGCAGCTTGGAGCTCGGACATCGTAATGAAAAACTGTTTTTT. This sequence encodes CASSLELGHRNEKLFF.